This TCR beta chain emerged from a study of T cells in Graves' hyperthyroidism and ophthalmopathy. Amplification targeted TCR beta CDR3 regions from RNA transcripts. In the first-round RT-PCR of the TCR CDR3, the HTBI primer set was used. TCRdb reprocessed the multiplex PCR reads via MiXCR and lists one record per CDR3 protein. The table shows hundreds of thousands of distinct CDR3 sequences, with about 38% occurring only once. Exclusion criteria comprised uncontrolled infection, other autoimmune disease, pregnancy or lactation. Around 10 ml fresh peripheral blood yielded the PBMCs. Germline lookup yields CDR1 SGHRS and CDR2 YFSETQ. V gave up 4 bases and J gave up 1 base; unmatched junction bases: 9. The CDR3 has 16 residues. Whole-study findings and limits: The model foresaw ophthalmopathy a median around 6 months prior to onset. In blood, most of the thyroid clonotypes expanded above 0.001 were also present.

To note about this clonotype: Antigen specificity is unknown.

Sequencing was carried out using blood. This sequence joins TRBV5-1 and TRBJ2-5; TRBD1 matches at 8 bases. The TCR was taken from a young man with Graves' hyperthyroidism. As DNA, the CDR3 is TGCGCCAGCAGCGACCCCAGGACAGGGACCCAAGAGACCCAGTACTTC. Translated: CASSDPRTGTQETQYF.